One sample yielded the 23 T cell receptor beta chains listed below, sequenced in a study of post-analysis software for immune sequencing data. Overall study findings and caveats: TRBV segments more frequent in patients than in controls numbered several and included TRBV5-6, TRBV5-1 and TRBV20-1.

TCR beta cDNA libraries included unique molecular identifiers. TCRdb re-analysed the PCR reads in MiXCR, keeping a single row per CDR3 protein. The table includes about 430,000 distinct CDR3 sequences, 30% to 40% detected once. These receptors' targets are unknown. The specimen sequenced was blood. The receptor source for this set is a girl aged 2 to 9 with multiple sclerosis.

The chain combines TRBV9 with TRBJ1-2; the D gene is possibly TRBD1 (5 bases). From germline, CDR1 is SGDLS and CDR2 YYNGEE. The germline V and J ends were trimmed by 2 bases and 2 bases, with 7 bases remaining between them. CDR3 length equals 13 residues. The CDR3 protein is CASSVTGNYGYTF. The CDR3 bases are TGTGCCAGCAGCGTCACAGGAAACTATGGCTACACCTTC.

The sample holds one count of this clonotype. A much larger clone is a single base away; this may be a read error. The chain links TRBV29-1 to TRBJ2-1; TRBD2 matches 12 bases. The CDR3 is made up of 15 amino acids. Germline V CDR1 and CDR2: SQVTM, ANQGSEA. After removal of 2 bases from V and 9 bases from J, the junction contained 8 bases not matched to a gene. CDR3 sequence: CSVERLAGELGEQFF. For the CDR3, the DNA is TGCAGCGTTGAAAGACTAGCGGGAGAATTGGGTGAGCAGTTCTTC.

This clonotype appeared a few times. The genes are TRBV12-3 or TRBV12-4 and TRBJ2-7; 10 positions match TRBD1. The J segment lost 0 bases and the V segment lost 6 bases, leaving 17 bases of the junction unmatched. This CDR3 has 19 amino acids. CDR3 nucleotide sequence: TGTGCCAGCAGCCCCCGGGACAGGGGTCTCTGGGGGTCCTCCTACGAGCAGTACTTC. This gives the protein CASSPRDRGLWGSSYEQYF.

This clonotype is a singleton in its sample. The J gene is TRBJ1-2, the V gene TRBV20-1, with TRBD1 as a possible D gene (6 bases). The germline V gene encodes CDR1 DFQATT and CDR2 SNEGSKA (reference sequence). The CDR3 runs to 13 residues. Trimming stripped 2 bases from V and 3 bases from J, with 10 bases between. The CDR3 bases are TGCAGTGCTAGAAGGGGGGAAGACTATGGCTACACCTTC. Residues: CSARRGEDYGYTF.

The V call is TRBV5-4, the J call TRBJ1-1; 8 bases are shared with TRBD1. V gave up 2 bases and J gave up 10 bases; unmatched junction bases: 7. Germline V gives CDR1 SGHNT, CDR2 YYREEE (reference sequence). This CDR3 comprises 13 residues. CDR3: CASSLQGEPRAFF. CDR3 coding DNA: TGTGCCAGCAGCTTACAGGGGGAGCCGCGAGCTTTCTTT.

This clonotype was counted a few times. The chain combines TRBV2 with TRBJ2-3, with a possible D match to TRBD2 (6 bases). CDR3 length equals 14 residues. The V end lost 5 bases, the J end lost 2 bases, and 11 bases lay between the germline ends. The V gene's germline CDR1 is SNHLY and CDR2 FYNNEI. DNA for the CDR3: TGTGCCAGCAGTCCGGACTATCCCACAGATACGCAGTATTTT. This gives the protein CASSPDYPTDTQYF.

A single count supports this clonotype. The gene calls are TRBV7-8 and TRBJ2-6, with a possible D match to TRBD1 (6 bases). V was cut by 1 base and J by 0 bases, with 10 bases left in between. The V gene's germline CDR1 is SGHVS and CDR2 FQNEAQ. This CDR3 comprises 17 residues. CDR3 nucleotide sequence: TGTGCCAGCAGCTTAGTATCAGGGGCCTCTGGGGCCAACGTCCTGACTTTC. Translation gives CASSLVSGASGANVLTF. The entire variable domain, with the rest obtained from reference TRBV7-8 and TRBJ2-6, is as follows: GAGVSQSPRYKVAKRGQDVALRCDPISGHVSLFWYQQALGQGPEFLTYFQNEAQLDKSGLPSDRFFAERPEGSVSTLKIQRTQQEDSAVYLCASSLVSGASGANVLTFGAGSRLTVL.

This clonotype was seen a few times. This CDR3 reads CASSHRTGYTF. The CDR3, as DNA: TGTGCCAGCAGCCACCGGACAGGGTACACCTTC. The chain carries TRBV7-9 and TRBJ1-2, with 8 bases matching TRBD1. The junction had 4 bases not matched to a gene; V was cut back by 5 bases and J by 11 bases. The germline V gene encodes CDR1 SEHNR and CDR2 FQNEAQ (reference sequence). This CDR3 spans 11 amino acids.

This clonotype was picked up a small number of times. This chain links TRBV6-5 with TRBJ2-5; 9 bases fit TRBD1. The CDR3 is 12 amino acids. Germline V gene data show CDR1 as MNHEY and CDR2 as SVGAGI. The trim removed 5 bases at V and 7 bases at J, leaving 2 bases unmatched. The CDR3 protein is CASSGQGWTQYF. CDR3 DNA sequence: TGTGCCAGCAGTGGACAGGGGTGGACCCAGTACTTC.

This chain connects TRBV25-1 to TRBJ1-4; 8 bases map to TRBD1. The CDR3 runs to 18 residues. Germline CDR1 is MGHDK and CDR2 is SYGVNS. Trimming cost V 0 bases and J 1 base; bases outside gene matches: 7. The CDR3 DNA is TGTGCCAGCAGTGAATATAAACAGGGGGGCCGAACTAATGAAAAACTGTTTTTT. The encoded protein is CASSEYKQGGRTNEKLFF.

The V gene is TRBV7-9, the J gene TRBJ1-5, with TRBD1 matching over 8 bases. The CDR3 is made up of 15 amino acids. Trimming took 5 bases from V and 2 from J; bases not matched to a gene: 5. The V gene's germline CDR1 is SEHNR and CDR2 FQNEAQ (reference sequence). Here the CDR3 reads CASSRTGGGNQPQHF. CDR3 bases: TGTGCCAGCAGCAGAACAGGGGGTGGCAATCAGCCCCAGCATTTT.

This clonotype was detected a few times. V is TRBV12-3 or TRBV12-4 and J is TRBJ1-2; no clear D gene. The CDR3 is 12 residues long. Trimming removed 1 base from V and 7 bases from J, with 7 bases in between. DNA of the CDR3: TGTGCCAGCAGTTTAGTCGGCGGTGGCTACACCTTC. Translating it yields CASSLVGGGYTF.

The rearrangement links TRBV5-5 to TRBJ1-2; D not certain. V was trimmed by 0 bases and J by 5 bases, leaving 8 bases between them. Germline assignment: CDR1 SGHKS and CDR2 YYEKEE (reference sequence). This CDR3 comprises 13 residues. As DNA, the CDR3 is TGTGCCAGCAGCTTGGTCGCGGAGTATGGCTACACCTTC. This translates into CASSLVAEYGYTF.

CDR3 protein: CASSFRQGTSIIVPGTEAFF. CDR3 nucleotide sequence: TGTGCCAGCAGCTTCAGGCAGGGGACTTCGATAATAGTCCCGGGGACTGAAGCTTTCTTT. The rearrangement joins TRBV7-2 to TRBJ1-1; weak D call: TRBD1 (6 bases). CDR1 SGHTA and CDR2 FQGNSA come from the germline V gene. The ends were cut back, 3 bases at V and 5 bases at J, with 31 bases in the middle. The CDR3 has 20 amino acids.

This clonotype was seen more than once but under ten times. This chain connects TRBV4-1 to TRBJ2-7, with TRBD1 identical over 7 bases. Germline CDR1 and CDR2: MGHRA and YSYEKL. With 1 base clipped from V and 1 base from J, the junction kept 7 bases outside the gene matches. This CDR3 comprises 16 residues. CDR3 bases: TGCGCCAGCAGCCAAGCTTTCGACAGGGTATCCTACGAGCAGTACTTC. It encodes CASSQAFDRVSYEQYF.

J is TRBJ2-7 and V is TRBV2; 11 nucleotides align to TRBD2. Germline CDR1 and CDR2: SNHLY and FYNNEI. Trimming at V came to 2 bases and at J to 4 bases, leaving 19 bases not matched to a gene. CDR3 size: 20 residues. The CDR3 DNA is TGTGCCAGCAGTGAATTCCTAGCGGGAGGAGGAATCCAAAGAAAATACGAGCAGTACTTC. Protein product: CASSEFLAGGGIQRKYEQYF.

The J gene is TRBJ2-5, the V gene TRBV28, with 7 bases that match TRBD2. Unmatched junction bases numbered 11, after V lost 7 bases and J lost 6 bases. In germline, CDR1 is MDHEN, CDR2 SYDVKM. The CDR3 spans 14 residues. DNA for the CDR3: TGTGCCAGCACCGACCCGGGGGGAAAGAAGACCCAGTACTTC. As protein: CASTDPGGKKTQYF.

The rearrangement links TRBV20-1 to TRBJ2-7, with 7 bases lining up with TRBD1. Germline V gene data show CDR1 as DFQATT and CDR2 as SNEGSKA (reference sequence). The length of the CDR3 is 18 residues. V was pared by 2 bases and J by 4 bases, with 20 bases of the junction left unmatched. CDR3 in amino acids: CSARPTTGSRGYFYEQYF. The CDR3 coding sequence is TGCAGTGCTAGACCCACGACAGGGTCGCGTGGGTACTTTTACGAGCAGTACTTC.

The V and J genes are TRBV6-5 and TRBJ2-2, with 9 positions matching TRBD1. J was trimmed by 4 bases and V by 0 bases; bases with no gene match: 3. Germline V lookup: CDR1 MNHEY, CDR2 SVGAGI. The CDR3 is 16 amino acids. The CDR3 DNA sequence: TGTGCCAGCAGTTACTCTGGACAGGGGAGCACCGGGGAGCTGTTTTTT. Encoded protein: CASSYSGQGSTGELFF.

This clonotype was seen a few times. The V gene is TRBV10-1, the J gene TRBJ1-1, with unresolved D. Trimming took 5 bases from V and 4 from J, leaving 8 bases between them. Germline V gene lookup returns CDR1 WNHNN and CDR2 SYGVQD (reference sequence). CDR3 length equals 12 residues. The CDR3 region is CASSRSGTEAFF. CDR3 DNA sequence: TGCGCCAGCAGTCGGAGTGGCACTGAAGCTTTCTTT.

The V call is TRBV7-6, the J call TRBJ2-5, with D uncertain. Trimming pared 1 base from V and 11 bases from J, leaving 11 bases between. CDR3 length equals 12 residues. In germline, CDR1 is SGHVS, CDR2 FNYEAQ. In nucleotides, the CDR3 is TGTGCCAGCAGCTTAGTTACCGATGAGCAGTACTTC. Protein sequence: CASSLVTDEQYF.

The chain has TRBV14 and TRBJ2-5; maybe TRBD2 (6 bases). The CDR3 runs to 15 residues. Trimming pared 0 bases from V and 4 bases from J, leaving 12 bases between. The germline V gene encodes CDR1 SGHDN and CDR2 FVKESK. The CDR3 is CASSQDRGLRETQYF. The DNA for the CDR3 is TGTGCCAGCAGCCAAGATCGGGGGTTGCGAGAGACCCAGTACTTC.

This clonotype was counted only a few times. V usage is TRBV13 and J usage is TRBJ2-7; TRBD2 matches at 7 bases. The CDR3 extends over 16 amino acids. Germline V gene sequence: CDR1 PRHDT, CDR2 FYEKMQ (reference sequence). Trimming at V came to 1 base and at J to 2 bases, leaving 8 bases not matched to a gene. This chain's CDR3 is CASSLERAGLTYEQYF. CDR3 bases: TGTGCCAGCAGCTTAGAGAGAGCGGGACTTACCTACGAGCAGTACTTC.